Each of the 18 T cell receptor beta chains below was sequenced from the same sample in a study of T cells expressing NK-cell markers. Using the 5' RACE reads, TCRdb records one entry per CDR3 protein without DNA. Its listing shows approximately 110,000 distinct CDR3 sequences. What was sequenced was blood T cells: a sorted CD56 or NKG2C T cell subset, CD4+ or CD8+ T cells, or bulk PBMC T cells (not recorded which). These TCRs come from a woman aged 18 to 75 in good health.

This chain links TRBV4-2 with TRBJ1-5; TCRdb's D gene call, TRBD1, goes unchecked for lack of DNA. CDR1 is LGHNA and CDR2 is YNFKEQ in the germline V gene. The CDR3 is 15 residues long. CDR3 region: CASSQDRVGNQPQHF.

This sequence joins TRBV4-3 and TRBJ2-5; TCRdb's assignment of TRBD2 cannot be checked, as there is no DNA. This CDR3 region has 17 residues. Germline CDR1 reads LGHNA; CDR2 reads YSLEER. The CDR3 protein is CASSQDLEEGYQETQYF.

This chain connects TRBV7-9 to TRBJ2-5; TCRdb reports TRBD2, a call that lacks DNA to check it against. Germline assignment: CDR1 SEHNR and CDR2 FQNEAQ (reference sequence). This CDR3 is built from 15 residues. CDR3 residues: CASSRVLALEETQYF.

V usage is TRBV7-6 and J usage is TRBJ1-3. CDR1 is SGHVS, CDR2 FNYEAQ, per germline. CDR3 size: 14 residues. Here the CDR3 reads CASNEGQSGNTIYF.

The rearrangement uses TRBV6-1 and TRBJ2-3; TCRdb calls TRBD1, which cannot be checked without DNA. Germline-derived CDR1 and CDR2 are MNHNS and SASEGT. The length of the CDR3 is 15 residues. The CDR3 sequence: CASSGTGLGTDTQYF.

This chain uses TRBV7-8 with TRBJ1-2; the D gene TCRdb calls, TRBD1, cannot be checked with no DNA. The germline CDR1 and CDR2 sequences are SGHVS and FQNEAQ. The CDR3 extends over 13 amino acids. CDR3 in amino acids: CASRSDRAPGYTF.

The J gene is TRBJ2-5, the V gene TRBV28; TCRdb designates TRBD1, a call that cannot be tested without DNA. This CDR3 is built from 14 residues. CDR1 is MDHEN and CDR2 is SYDVKM in the germline V gene. The chain's CDR3 is CASSLTGAWETQYF.

The chain combines TRBV23-1 with TRBJ2-2. TRBV23-1 qualifies as an ORF whose function is uncertain. The CDR3 is made up of 15 amino acids. The CDR3 sequence: CASSQSARSTGELFF.

CDR3 protein: CSVEGGAGPVRYGYTF. The chain couples TRBV29-1 to TRBJ1-2; TCRdb indicates TRBD1, and absent DNA this call remains unverified. The CDR3 is 16 residues long. Per the germline V gene, CDR1 is SQVTM and CDR2 is ANQGSEA.

The chain combines TRBV19 with TRBJ2-2; TCRdb lists TRBD1, though no DNA is available to test this call. Germline loops: CDR1 LNHDA, CDR2 SQIVND (reference sequence). The CDR3 totals 16 residues. The CDR3: CASSIDVTGRSEELFF.

The chain carries TRBV9 and TRBJ2-1; TCRdb's D gene call, TRBD1, goes unchecked for lack of DNA. Germline V gene data show CDR1 as SGDLS and CDR2 as YYNGEE. This CDR3 region has 15 residues. CDR3 sequence reads: CASSPGGRSYNEQFF.

This chain's CDR3 is CSAWGQTYNEQFF. The J gene is TRBJ2-1, the V gene TRBV29-1; with no DNA, the TCRdb D assignment of TRBD1 cannot be verified. The CDR3 is 13 amino acids. The germline V gene has CDR1 SQVTM and CDR2 ANQGSEA.

V and J are TRBV5-5 and TRBJ2-7. This CDR3 is 12 amino acids long. Germline V CDR1 and CDR2: SGHKS, YYEKEE (reference sequence). The CDR3 sequence is CASSPIGDEQYF.

This sequence joins TRBV30 and TRBJ2-1; TCRdb proposes TRBD2, but this gene call is untestable without DNA. This CDR3 is built from 15 residues. Looked up from germline, CDR1 is GTSNPN and CDR2 is SVGIG (reference sequence). The CDR3 spells CAWSSGAGGNNEQFF.

The chain couples TRBV5-6 to TRBJ2-3; the D call from TCRdb, TRBD2, cannot be confirmed without DNA. Germline-derived CDR1 and CDR2 are SGHDT and YYEEEE. The CDR3 length is 17 residues. CDR3 loop: CASSLSVAGAFTDTQYF. Variable domain in full (rest from reference TRBV5-6 and TRBJ2-3): DAGVTQSPTHLIKTRGQQVTLRCSPKSGHDTVSWYQQALGQGPQFIFQYYEEEERQRGNFPDRFSGHQFPNYSSELNVNALLLGDSALYLCASSLSVAGAFTDTQYFGPGTRLTVL.

CDR3 region: CASSYQGGFGAFF. This chain links TRBV6-2 or TRBV6-3 with TRBJ1-1. The CDR3 is made up of 13 amino acids. CDR1 and CDR2 from the germline V gene are MNHEY and SVGEGT.

The chain joins TRBV19 to TRBJ2-1; absent DNA, TCRdb's TRBD1 call cannot be checked. The CDR3 contains 14 residues. CDR1 is LNHDA and CDR2 is SQIVND in the germline V gene (reference sequence). Here the CDR3 reads CASSIVSGSGEQFF.

The CDR3 reads CASSHGAPEAFF. The chain employs TRBV7-9 and TRBJ1-1; TCRdb returns TRBD1, unconfirmable since there is no DNA. The germline V gene has CDR1 SEHNR and CDR2 FQNEAQ (reference sequence). The CDR3 has 12 residues.